This TCR beta chain comes out of a study of blood T cell repertoires in COVID-19. This table comes from immunoSEQ multiplex PCR, and its TCRdb copy is limited to in-frame clones, with some not included. The sample records 250,000 to 300,000 clones, roughly 92% being singletons. Patients from Seattle were sampled longitudinally, starting during active infection. CDR3 size: 16 residues. Germline values: CDR1 MDHEN, CDR2 SYDVKM. The V gene lost 5 bases and the J gene lost 0 bases, with 11 bases spanning the gap. This clone was counted once. The source of this sequence is a woman aged 25 to 39 with COVID-19, enrolled during active disease. The specimen sequenced was peripheral blood. This rearrangement joins TRBV28 to TRBJ2-6; D ambiguous. The CDR3 here is CASSKKRGSGANVLTF. CDR3 DNA sequence: TGTGCCAGCAGTAAAAAGCGAGGCTCTGGGGCCAACGTCCTGACTTTC. The full variable domain, its missing parts supplied by reference TRBV28 and TRBJ2-6, is DVKVTQSSRYLVKRTGEKVFLECVQDMDHENMFWYRQDPGLGLRLIYFSYDVKMKEKGDIPEGYSVSREKKERFSLILESASTNQTSMYLCASSKKRGSGANVLTFGAGSRLTVL.